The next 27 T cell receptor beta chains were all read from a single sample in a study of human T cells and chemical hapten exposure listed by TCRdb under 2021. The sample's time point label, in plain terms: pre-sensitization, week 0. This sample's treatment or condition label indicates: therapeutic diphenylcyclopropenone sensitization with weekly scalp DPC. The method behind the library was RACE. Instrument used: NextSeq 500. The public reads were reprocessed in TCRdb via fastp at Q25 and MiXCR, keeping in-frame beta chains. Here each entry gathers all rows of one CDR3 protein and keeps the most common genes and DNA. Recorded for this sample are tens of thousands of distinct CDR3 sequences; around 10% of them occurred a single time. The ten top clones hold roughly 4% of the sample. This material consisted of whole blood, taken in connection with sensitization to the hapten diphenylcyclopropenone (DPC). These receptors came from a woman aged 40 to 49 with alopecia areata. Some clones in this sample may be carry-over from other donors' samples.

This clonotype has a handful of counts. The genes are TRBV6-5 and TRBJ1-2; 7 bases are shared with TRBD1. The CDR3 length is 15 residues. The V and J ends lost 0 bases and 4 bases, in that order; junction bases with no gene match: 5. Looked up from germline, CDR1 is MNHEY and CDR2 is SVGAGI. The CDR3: CASSYSRRGPYGYTF. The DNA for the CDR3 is TGTGCCAGCAGTTACTCTCGGAGGGGGCCCTATGGCTACACCTTC.

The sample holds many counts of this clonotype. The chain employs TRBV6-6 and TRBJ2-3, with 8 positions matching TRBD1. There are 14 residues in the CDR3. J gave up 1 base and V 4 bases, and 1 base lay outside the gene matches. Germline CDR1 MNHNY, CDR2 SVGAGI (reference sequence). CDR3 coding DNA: TGTGCCAGCAGTTCACAGGGGGGCACAGATACGCAGTATTTT. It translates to CASSSQGGTDTQYF.

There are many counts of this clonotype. This chain's CDR3 is CSAGAGTGSNEQFF. For the CDR3, the DNA is TGCAGTGCGGGGGCCGGGACAGGGTCAAATGAGCAGTTCTTC. The chain links TRBV20-1 to TRBJ2-1, with 9 bases identical to TRBD1. V lost 6 bases, J lost 7 bases, and 10 bases stayed unmatched. Germline V gives CDR1 DFQATT, CDR2 SNEGSKA (reference sequence). The CDR3 runs to 14 residues.

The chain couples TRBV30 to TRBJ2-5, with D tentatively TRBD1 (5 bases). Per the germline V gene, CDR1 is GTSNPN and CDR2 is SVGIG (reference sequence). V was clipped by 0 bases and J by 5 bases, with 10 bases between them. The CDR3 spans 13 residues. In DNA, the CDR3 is TGTGCCTGGAGTGTACAGGTACGGGAGACCCAGTACTTC. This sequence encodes CAWSVQVRETQYF.

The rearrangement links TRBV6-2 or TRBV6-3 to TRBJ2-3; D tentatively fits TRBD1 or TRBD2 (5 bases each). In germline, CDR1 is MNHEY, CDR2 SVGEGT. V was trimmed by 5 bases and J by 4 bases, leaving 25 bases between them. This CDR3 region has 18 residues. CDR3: CASSAFGDPRRFSDTQYF. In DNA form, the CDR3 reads TGTGCCAGCAGTGCCTTCGGGGACCCACGGAGATTCTCAGATACGCAGTATTTT.

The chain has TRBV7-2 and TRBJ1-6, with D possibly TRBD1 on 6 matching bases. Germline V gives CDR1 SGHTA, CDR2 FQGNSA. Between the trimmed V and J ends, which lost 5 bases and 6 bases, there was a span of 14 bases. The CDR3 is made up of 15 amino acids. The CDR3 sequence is CASSLQSDSNSPLHF. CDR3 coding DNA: TGTGCCAGCAGCCTGCAGTCGGACAGTAATTCACCCCTCCACTTT. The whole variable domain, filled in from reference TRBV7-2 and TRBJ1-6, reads GAGVSQSPSNKVTEKGKDVELRCDPISGHTALYWYRQSLGQGLEFLIYFQGNSAPDKSGLPSDRFSAERTGGSVSTLTIQRTQQEDSAVYLCASSLQSDSNSPLHFGNGTRLTVT.

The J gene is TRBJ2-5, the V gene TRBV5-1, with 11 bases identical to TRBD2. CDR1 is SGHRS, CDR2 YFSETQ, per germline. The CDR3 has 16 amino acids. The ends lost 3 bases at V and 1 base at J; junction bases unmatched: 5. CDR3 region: CASSSYGLAGQETQYF. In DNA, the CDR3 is TGCGCCAGCAGCTCCTACGGACTAGCGGGCCAAGAGACCCAGTACTTC.

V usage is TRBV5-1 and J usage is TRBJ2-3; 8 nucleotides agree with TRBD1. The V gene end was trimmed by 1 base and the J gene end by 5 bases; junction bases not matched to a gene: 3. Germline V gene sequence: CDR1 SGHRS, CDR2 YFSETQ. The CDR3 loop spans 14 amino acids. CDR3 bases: TGCGCCAGCAGCTTGTCTACAGGGGGAGATACGCAGTATTTT. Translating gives CASSLSTGGDTQYF. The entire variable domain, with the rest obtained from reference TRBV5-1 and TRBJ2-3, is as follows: KAGVTQTPRYLIKTRGQQVTLSCSPISGHRSVSWYQQTPGQGLQFLFEYFSETQRNKGNFPGRFSGRQFSNSRSEMNVSTLELGDSALYLCASSLSTGGDTQYFGPGTRLTVL.

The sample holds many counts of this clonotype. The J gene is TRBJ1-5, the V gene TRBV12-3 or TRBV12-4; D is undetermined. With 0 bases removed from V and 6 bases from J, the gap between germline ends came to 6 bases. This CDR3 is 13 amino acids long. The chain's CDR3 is CASSLAVGQPQHF. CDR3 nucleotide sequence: TGTGCCAGCAGTTTAGCTGTCGGTCAGCCCCAGCATTTT.

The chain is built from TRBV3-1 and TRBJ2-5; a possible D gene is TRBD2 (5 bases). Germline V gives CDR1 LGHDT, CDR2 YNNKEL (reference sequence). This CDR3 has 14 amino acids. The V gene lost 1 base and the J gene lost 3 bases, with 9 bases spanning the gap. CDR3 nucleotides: TGTGCCAGCAGCCAAGGACTACAAGAAGAGACCCAGTACTTC. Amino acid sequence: CASSQGLQEETQYF.

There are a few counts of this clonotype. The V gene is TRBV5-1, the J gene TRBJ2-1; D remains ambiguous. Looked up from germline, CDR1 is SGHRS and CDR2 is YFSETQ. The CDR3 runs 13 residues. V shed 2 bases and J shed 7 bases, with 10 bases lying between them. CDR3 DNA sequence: TGCGCCAGCAGCTTTGGGCTCTCTAATGAGCAGTTCTTC. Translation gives CASSFGLSNEQFF.

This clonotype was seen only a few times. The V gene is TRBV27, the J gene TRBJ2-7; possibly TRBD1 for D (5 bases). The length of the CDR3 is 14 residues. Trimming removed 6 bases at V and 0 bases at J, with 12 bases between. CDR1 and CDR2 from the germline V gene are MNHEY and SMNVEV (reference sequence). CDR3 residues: CASSTGNPSYEQYF. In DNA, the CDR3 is TGTGCCAGCAGCACAGGTAACCCCTCCTACGAGCAGTACTTC.

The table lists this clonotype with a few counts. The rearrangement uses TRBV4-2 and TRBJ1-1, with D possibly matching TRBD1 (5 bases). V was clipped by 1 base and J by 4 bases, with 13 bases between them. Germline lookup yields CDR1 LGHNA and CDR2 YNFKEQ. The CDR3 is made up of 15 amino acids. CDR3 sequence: CASSQVTVRGTEAFF. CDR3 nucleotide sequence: TGTGCCAGCAGCCAAGTGACGGTGAGGGGCACTGAAGCTTTCTTT.

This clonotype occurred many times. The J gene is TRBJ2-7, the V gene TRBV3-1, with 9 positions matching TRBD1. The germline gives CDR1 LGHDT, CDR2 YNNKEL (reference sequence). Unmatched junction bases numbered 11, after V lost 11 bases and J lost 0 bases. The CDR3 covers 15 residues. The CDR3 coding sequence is TGTGCCTGCGGGGAGGAGGGACAGGGCTCCTACGAGCAGTACTTC. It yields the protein CACGEEGQGSYEQYF.

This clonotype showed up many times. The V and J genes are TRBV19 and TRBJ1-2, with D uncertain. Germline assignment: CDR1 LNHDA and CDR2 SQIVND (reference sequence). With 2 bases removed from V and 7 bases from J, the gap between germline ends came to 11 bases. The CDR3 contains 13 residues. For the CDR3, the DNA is TGTGCCAGTAGTATACGACTAGATTCTGGCTACACCTTC. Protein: CASSIRLDSGYTF.

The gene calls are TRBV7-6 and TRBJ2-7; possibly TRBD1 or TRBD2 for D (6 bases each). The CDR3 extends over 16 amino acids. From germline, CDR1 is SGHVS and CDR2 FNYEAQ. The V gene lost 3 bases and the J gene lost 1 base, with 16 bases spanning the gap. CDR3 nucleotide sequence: TGTGCCAGCAGCTTCGAAGGAGAGGGGGGATCCTACGAGCAGTACTTC. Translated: CASSFEGEGGSYEQYF.

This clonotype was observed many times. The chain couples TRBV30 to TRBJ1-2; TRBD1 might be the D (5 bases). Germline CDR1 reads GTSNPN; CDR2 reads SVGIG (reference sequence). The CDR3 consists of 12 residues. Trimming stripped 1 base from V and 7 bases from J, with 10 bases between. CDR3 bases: TGTGCCTGGAGTGCGTCAGGGCCTGGCTACACCTTC. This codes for CAWSASGPGYTF.

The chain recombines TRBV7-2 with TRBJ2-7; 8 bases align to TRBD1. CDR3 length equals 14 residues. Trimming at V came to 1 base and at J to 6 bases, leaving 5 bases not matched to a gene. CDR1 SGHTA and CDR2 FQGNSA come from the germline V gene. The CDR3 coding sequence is TGTGCCAGCAGCTTAGTCGCAGGGGGCAGCGAGCAGTACTTC. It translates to CASSLVAGGSEQYF.

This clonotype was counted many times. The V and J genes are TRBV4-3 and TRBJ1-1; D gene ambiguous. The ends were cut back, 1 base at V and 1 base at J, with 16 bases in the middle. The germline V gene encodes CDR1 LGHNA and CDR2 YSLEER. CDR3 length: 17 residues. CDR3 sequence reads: CASSQGFQSTQNTEAFF. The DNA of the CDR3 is TGCGCCAGCAGCCAAGGGTTCCAGTCGACGCAGAACACTGAAGCTTTCTTT.

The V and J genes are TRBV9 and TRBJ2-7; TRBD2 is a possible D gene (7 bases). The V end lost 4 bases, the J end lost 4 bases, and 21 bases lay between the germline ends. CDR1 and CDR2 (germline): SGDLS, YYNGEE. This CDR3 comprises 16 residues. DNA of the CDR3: TGTGCCAGCAGCCCATTTCTCGCGGGGGCCACATACGAGCAGTACTTC. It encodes CASSPFLAGATYEQYF.

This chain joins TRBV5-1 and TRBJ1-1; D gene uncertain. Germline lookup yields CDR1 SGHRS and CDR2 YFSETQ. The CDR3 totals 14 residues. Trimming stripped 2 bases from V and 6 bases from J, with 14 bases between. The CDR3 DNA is TGCGCCAGCAGCTTTGTGGTAGGTGCCTCTGAAGCTTTCTTT. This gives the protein CASSFVVGASEAFF.

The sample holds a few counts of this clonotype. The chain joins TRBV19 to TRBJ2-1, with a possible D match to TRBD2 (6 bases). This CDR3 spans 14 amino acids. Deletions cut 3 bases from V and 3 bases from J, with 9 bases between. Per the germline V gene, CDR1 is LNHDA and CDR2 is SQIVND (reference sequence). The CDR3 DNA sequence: TGTGCCAGTAGTATCGGTAGCGGCTACAATGAGCAGTTCTTC. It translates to CASSIGSGYNEQFF.

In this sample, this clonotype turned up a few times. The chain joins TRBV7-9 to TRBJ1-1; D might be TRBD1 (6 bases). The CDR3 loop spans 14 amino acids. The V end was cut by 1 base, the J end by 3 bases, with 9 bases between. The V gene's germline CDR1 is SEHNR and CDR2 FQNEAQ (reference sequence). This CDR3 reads CASSLGQVDTEAFF. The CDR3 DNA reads TGTGCCAGCAGCTTAGGACAGGTGGACACTGAAGCTTTCTTT.

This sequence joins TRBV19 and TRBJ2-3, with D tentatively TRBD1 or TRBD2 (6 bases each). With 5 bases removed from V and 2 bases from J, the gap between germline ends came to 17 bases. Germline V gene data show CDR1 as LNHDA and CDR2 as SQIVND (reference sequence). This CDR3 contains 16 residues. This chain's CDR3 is CASSVDPEGDTDTQYF. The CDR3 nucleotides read TGTGCCAGTAGTGTGGACCCGGAGGGGGACACAGATACGCAGTATTTT.

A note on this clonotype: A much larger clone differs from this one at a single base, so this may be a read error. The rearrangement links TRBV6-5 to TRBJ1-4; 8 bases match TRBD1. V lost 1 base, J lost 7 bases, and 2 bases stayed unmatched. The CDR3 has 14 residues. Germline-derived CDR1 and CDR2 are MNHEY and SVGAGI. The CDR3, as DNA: TGTGCCAGCAGTTACTACAGGGGGAGTGAAAAACTGTTTTTT. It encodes CASSYYRGSEKLFF.

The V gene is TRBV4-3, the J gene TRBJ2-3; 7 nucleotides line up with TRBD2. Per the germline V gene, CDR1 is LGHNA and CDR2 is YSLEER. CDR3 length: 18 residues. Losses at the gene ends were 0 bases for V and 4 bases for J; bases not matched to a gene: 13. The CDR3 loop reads CASSQDIGRAGPADTQYF. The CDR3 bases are TGCGCCAGCAGCCAAGATATTGGCCGAGCGGGACCAGCAGATACGCAGTATTTT.

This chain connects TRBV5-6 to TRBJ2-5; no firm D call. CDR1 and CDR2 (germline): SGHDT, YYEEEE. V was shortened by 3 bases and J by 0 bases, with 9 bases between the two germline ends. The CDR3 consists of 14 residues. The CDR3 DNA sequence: TGTGCCAGCAGCTACGGCCTGTACCAAGAGACCCAGTACTTC. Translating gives CASSYGLYQETQYF.